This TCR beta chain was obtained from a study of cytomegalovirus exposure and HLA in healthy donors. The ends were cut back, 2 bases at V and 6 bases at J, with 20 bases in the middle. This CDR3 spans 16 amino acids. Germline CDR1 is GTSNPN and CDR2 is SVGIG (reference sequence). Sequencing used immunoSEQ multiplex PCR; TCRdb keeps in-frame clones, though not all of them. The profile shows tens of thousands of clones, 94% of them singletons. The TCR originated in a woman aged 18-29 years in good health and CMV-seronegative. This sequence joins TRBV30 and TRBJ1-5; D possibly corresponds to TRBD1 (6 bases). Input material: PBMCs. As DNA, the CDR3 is TGTGCCTGGAGTCAAGCTTTTGACAGGCCAAGTCAGCCCCAGCATTTT. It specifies CAWSQAFDRPSQPQHF.